The clone carrying this TCR beta chain appeared a few times. Profiled with immunoSEQ multiplex PCR; TCRdb holds only in-frame clones, not every one. Of about 120,000 clones listed, 70% to 90% are singletons. The data were obtained in a study of blood T cell repertoires in COVID-19. After removal of 4 bases from V and 14 bases from J, the junction contained 15 bases not matched to a gene. The germline V gene encodes CDR1 LGHNA and CDR2 YSLEER. This CDR3 is built from 16 residues. The chain links TRBV4-3 to TRBJ2-1; 12 bases fit TRBD2. The sample was peripheral blood. This TCR came from a man aged 60-69 years with acute or convalescent COVID-19. The CDR3 region has the DNA TGCGCCAGCAGCCCCAGTAAGCTAGCGGGAGGGGGATCGGAGTTCTTC. Protein: CASSPSKLAGGGSEFF.